The rows below give T cell receptor beta chains drawn from one sample of a study of shared clonotypes between healthy human individuals. Only in-frame clones appear in the TCRdb table, and some are missing; sequencing was by immunoSEQ multiplex PCR. The sample has millions of clones, over 85% seen once. Sequencing input: naive CD4+ T cells sorted from blood. The origin of the receptors is a man between 18 and 29 years old in good health. The CDR3 runs from the conserved cysteine through the conserved F or W. The D gene is left open where the match is weak. The size of a clone is reported for some rows only, either as once, few or many, or as a class for expanded clones.

>TRBD1|-|TRBV2|TRBJ1-5
CASSAETGGNQPQHF
TGTGCCAGCAGCGCGGAAACAGGGGGCAATCAGCCCCAGCATTTT
>-|once|TRBV28|TRBJ1-2
CASTLKDRHYGYTF
TGTGCCAGCACCTTAAAGGACAGACACTATGGCTACACCTTC
>TRBD1|-|TRBV9|TRBJ2-7
CASSARGTGTYEQYF
TGTGCCAGCAGCGCGAGGGGGACAGGGACCTACGAGCAGTACTTC
>TRBD1|-|TRBV5-1|TRBJ1-5
CASSASGTGEQPQHF
TGCGCCAGCAGCGCTTCCGGGACAGGGGAACAGCCCCAGCATTTT
>-|-|TRBV30|TRBJ2-7
CAWSVSHSYEQYF
TGTGCCTGGAGTGTCAGCCACTCCTACGAGCAGTACTTC
>-|-|TRBV5-4|TRBJ2-1
CASNSGNNEQFF
TGTGCCAGCAACTCCGGGAACAATGAGCAGTTCTTC
>TRBD2|-|TRBV30|TRBJ2-5
CAWSFGLADQETQYF
TGTGCCTGGAGTTTTGGACTAGCGGACCAAGAGACCCAGTACTTC
>TRBD1|-|TRBV6-6|TRBJ2-5
CASSQTGQGGETQYF
TGTGCCAGCAGCCAAACGGGACAGGGCGGGGAGACCCAGTACTTC
>TRBD1|-|TRBV5-6|TRBJ1-4
CASSFTGGNEKLFF
TGTGCCAGCAGCTTTACAGGGGGAAATGAAAAACTGTTTTTT
>-|-|TRBV10-1|TRBJ1-1
CASSATRNTEAFF
TGCGCCAGCAGTGCAACCCGGAACACTGAAGCTTTCTTT
>TRBD1|-|TRBV5-1|TRBJ2-2
CASSSGQGAHTGELFF
TGCGCCAGCAGCTCGGGACAGGGGGCGCATACCGGGGAGCTGTTTTTT
>TRBD1|-|TRBV19|TRBJ2-2
CASGDPGQTTGELFF
TGTGCCAGTGGTGACCCGGGACAGACCACCGGGGAGCTGTTTTTT
>TRBD1|-|TRBV10-2|TRBJ2-2
CASSAPDRGRTGELFF
TGCGCCAGCAGTGCCCCTGACAGGGGGCGGACCGGGGAGCTGTTTTTT
>TRBD1|-|TRBV6-5|TRBJ1-2
CASRQGTERGYTF
TGTGCCAGCAGGCAAGGGACAGAGAGGGGCTACACCTTC
>-|-|TRBV11-2|TRBJ2-1
CASSPSGVYNEQFF
TGTGCCAGCAGCCCTTCAGGGGTCTACAATGAGCAGTTCTTC
>TRBD1|-|TRBV7-3|TRBJ2-6
CASSATTGLDGANVLTF
TGTGCCAGCAGCGCCACGACAGGGCTGGACGGGGCCAACGTCCTGACTTTC
>-|-|TRBV14|TRBJ2-2
CASSQGTGGELFF
TGTGCCAGCAGCCAAGGAACTGGCGGGGAGCTGTTTTTT
>-|once|TRBV7-8|TRBJ2-3
CASSLTDTQYF
TGTGCCAGCAGCTTAACGGATACGCAGTATTTT
>TRBD2|-|TRBV28|TRBJ2-3
CASRLAGGTWDTQYF
TGTGCCAGCAGACTAGCGGGGGGGACCTGGGATACGCAGTATTTT
>-|-|TRBV6-6|TRBJ1-1
CASSRGRVNTEAFF
TGTGCCAGCTCGCGGGGAAGGGTGAACACTGAAGCTTTCTTT
>-|-|TRBV10-2|TRBJ2-1
CASSGTVNEQFF
TGCGCCAGCAGTGGGACGGTTAATGAGCAGTTCTTC
>-|-|TRBV10-3|TRBJ1-6
CAISGTEYNSPLHF
TGTGCCATCAGTGGGACAGAATATAATTCACCCCTCCACTTT
>TRBD1|-|TRBV5-1|TRBJ1-2
CASSPGDSTNYGYTF
TGCGCCAGCAGCCCAGGGGACAGTACTAACTATGGCTACACCTTC
>-|-|TRBV2|TRBJ1-6
CASSGNVRGVMGSPLHF
TGTGCCAGCAGTGGGAATGTGCGGGGGGTAATGGGTTCACCCCTCCACTTT
>-|-|TRBV7-2|TRBJ1-2
CASSSTAGTNYGYTF
TGTGCCAGCAGCTCCACAGCGGGAACCAACTATGGCTACACCTTC